This T cell receptor (beta chain) is drawn from a study of Graves' ophthalmopathy and Graves' hyperthyroidism. This clonotype was recorded at least ten times. Beta-chain TCR CDR3 regions were amplified from RNA transcripts. HTBI primers were employed in first-round RT-PCR, then a second-round multiplex PCR followed. TCRdb ran MiXCR on the multiplex PCR reads and lists one entry per CDR3 protein. Of roughly 350,000 distinct CDR3 sequences in the sample, about 18% were seen once. Germline V gene lookup returns CDR1 SEHNR and CDR2 FQNEAQ (reference sequence). The CDR3 consists of 15 residues. V was pared by 1 base and J by 5 bases, with 15 bases between.

The specimen was peripheral blood. The receptor was isolated from an adult woman with stable Graves' hyperthyroidism. V and J are TRBV7-9 and TRBJ2-7; a possible D gene is TRBD2 (5 bases). The CDR3 DNA sequence: TGTGCCAGCAGCTTAGTCTTTTCGGGGTCCCACGAGCAGTACTTC. Its translation: CASSLVFSGSHEQYF.